This entry describes one T cell receptor (beta chain). Its matching antigen is unknown. Every patient had relapsed following autologous stem cell transplantation, and cohorts differed in brentuximab vedotin exposure. When best responses were assessed, they were complete response, partial response or progressive disease. Generated by immunoSEQ multiplex PCR, the TCRdb table keeps only in-frame clones and is missing some. The sample yields 45,000 to 55,000 clones, approximately 70% seen once. The entry originates in a study of PD-1 blockade in classical Hodgkin lymphoma. Across the whole study: Patients received nivolumab 3 mg/kg intravenously every 2 weeks.

Overall study results and limits: Relapsed/refractory patients reportedly had lower baseline diversity than newly diagnosed patients. Why repertoires differed is undefined; disease activity or prior therapy possibly contributed.

V was trimmed by 4 bases and J by 3 bases, leaving 4 bases between them. Germline V gene data show CDR1 as SNHLY and CDR2 as FYNNEI. This CDR3 has 13 residues. This clonotype was obtained from a human donor with classical Hodgkin lymphoma. The chain carries TRBV2 and TRBJ2-6; D is uncertain. The sample in question was peripheral blood mononuclear cells (PBMCs), obtained before the second cycle of nivolumab. CDR3 sequence reads: CASSGSGANVLTF. The CDR3 region has the DNA TGTGCCAGCAGTGGAAGTGGGGCCAACGTCCTGACTTTC.